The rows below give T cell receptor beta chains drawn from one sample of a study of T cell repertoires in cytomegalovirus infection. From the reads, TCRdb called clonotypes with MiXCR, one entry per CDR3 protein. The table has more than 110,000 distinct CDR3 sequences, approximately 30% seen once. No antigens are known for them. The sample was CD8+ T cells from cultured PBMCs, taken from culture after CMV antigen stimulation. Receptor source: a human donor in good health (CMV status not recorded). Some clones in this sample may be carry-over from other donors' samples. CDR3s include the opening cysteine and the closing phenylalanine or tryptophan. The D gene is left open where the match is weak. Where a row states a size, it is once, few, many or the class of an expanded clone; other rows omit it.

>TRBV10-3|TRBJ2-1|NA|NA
TGTGCCATCAGCGATTCTAGCGACGTCTACAATGAGCAGTTCTTC
CAISDSSDVYNEQFF
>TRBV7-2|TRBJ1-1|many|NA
TGTGCCAGCAGCTTAGCCTTTGCGGGGGGCACTGAAGCTTTCTTT
CASSLAFAGGTEAFF
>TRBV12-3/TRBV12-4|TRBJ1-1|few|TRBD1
TGTGCCAGCAAGCCCCAGGGGGGGGCAAGTTTGGTTACTGAAGCTTTCTTT
CASKPQGGASLVTEAFF
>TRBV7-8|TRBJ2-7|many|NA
TGTGCCAGCAGCTTAGGGGTCCTAGCGGAGCAGTACTTC
CASSLGVLAEQYF
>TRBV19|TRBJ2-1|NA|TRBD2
TGTGCCAGTAGTATGGGGAGCGGGGGATTGAATGAGCAGTTCTTC
CASSMGSGGLNEQFF
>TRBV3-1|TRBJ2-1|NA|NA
TGTGCCAGTTACGACACCAACTACAATGAGCAGTTCTTC
CASYDTNYNEQFF
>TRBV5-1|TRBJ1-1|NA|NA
TGCGCCAGCAGCGGAGGACTCTCGAACACTGAAGCTTTCTTT
CASSGGLSNTEAFF
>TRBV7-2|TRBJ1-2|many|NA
TGTGCCAGCAGCCTAGGGGCAGGGACTAACTATGGCTACACCTTC
CASSLGAGTNYGYTF
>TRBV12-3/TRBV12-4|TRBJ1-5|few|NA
TGTGCCAGCAGTTTAGAGGGGGGATCAAGCAATCAGCCCCAGCATTTT
CASSLEGGSSNQPQHF
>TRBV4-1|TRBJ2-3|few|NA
TGCGCCAGCAGCCAAGATGGTCTAGCAATCCCAGATACGCAGTATTTT
CASSQDGLAIPDTQYF
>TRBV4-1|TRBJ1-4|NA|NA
TGCGCCAGCAGCCAAATGAGGGTGGGGGAAAAACTGTTTTTT
CASSQMRVGEKLFF
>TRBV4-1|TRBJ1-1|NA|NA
TGCGCCAGCAGCCGGGTCGGTGAAGCTTTCTTT
CASSRVGEAFF
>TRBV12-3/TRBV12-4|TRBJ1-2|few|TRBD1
TGTGCCAGCAGTTTGGGGACAGTCTCAAACTATGGCTACACCTTC
CASSLGTVSNYGYTF
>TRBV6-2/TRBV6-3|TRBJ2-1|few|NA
TGTGCCAGCAGTTACTCGACAGCCTACAATGAGCAGTTCTTC
CASSYSTAYNEQFF
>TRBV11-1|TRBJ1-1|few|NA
TGTGCCAGCAGCTTATCCCGGGGGCTCCGAACTGAAGCTTTCTTT
CASSLSRGLRTEAFF
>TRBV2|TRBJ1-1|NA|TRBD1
TGTGCCAGCAGTAGACAGGGGAGAGGAACTGAAGCTTTCTTT
CASSRQGRGTEAFF
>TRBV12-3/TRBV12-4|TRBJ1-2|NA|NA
TGTGCCAGCAGTTTATCGGGCACCCCCACCTTC
CASSLSGTPTF
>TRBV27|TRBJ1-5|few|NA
TGTGCCAGCAGTTTAGGAACCTACCACGGCAATCAGCCCCAGCATTTT
CASSLGTYHGNQPQHF
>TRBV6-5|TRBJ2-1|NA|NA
TGTGTCAGCACCCAGGGGGCGGCGGGGGGCCCCGCTTCGGACGAGCAGTTCTTC
CVSTQGAAGGPASDEQFF
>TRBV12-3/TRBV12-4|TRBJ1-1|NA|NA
TGTGCCAGCAGTTTTCTGGGGAGCACTGAAGCTTTCTTT
CASSFLGSTEAFF
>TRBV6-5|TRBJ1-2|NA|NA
TGTGCCAGCAGTTCGGGTCCTAATAGGGCCCACTATGGCTACACCTTC
CASSSGPNRAHYGYTF
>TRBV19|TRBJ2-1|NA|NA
TGTGCCAGTAGTATAGGACCGATGCTTGAGCAGTTCTTC
CASSIGPMLEQFF
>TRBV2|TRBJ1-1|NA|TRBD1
TGTGCCAGCAGTGAATACAGGGGTGCCCCTGAAGCTTTCTTT
CASSEYRGAPEAFF
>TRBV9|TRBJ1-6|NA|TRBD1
TGTGCCAGCAGCATTGGGACAGGGGATTCACCCCTCCACTTT
CASSIGTGDSPLHF